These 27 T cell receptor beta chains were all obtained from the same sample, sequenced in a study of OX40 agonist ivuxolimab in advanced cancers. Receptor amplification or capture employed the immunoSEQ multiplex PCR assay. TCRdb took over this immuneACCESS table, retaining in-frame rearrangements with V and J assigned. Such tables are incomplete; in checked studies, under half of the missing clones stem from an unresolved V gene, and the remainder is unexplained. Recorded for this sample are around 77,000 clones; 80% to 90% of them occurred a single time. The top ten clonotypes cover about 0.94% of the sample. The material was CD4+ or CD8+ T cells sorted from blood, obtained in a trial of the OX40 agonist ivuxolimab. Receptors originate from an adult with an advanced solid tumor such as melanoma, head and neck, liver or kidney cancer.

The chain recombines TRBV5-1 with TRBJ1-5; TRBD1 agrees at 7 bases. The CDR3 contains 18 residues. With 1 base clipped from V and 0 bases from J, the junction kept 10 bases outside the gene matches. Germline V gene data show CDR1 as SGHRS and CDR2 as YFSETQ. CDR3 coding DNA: TGCGCCAGCAGCTTGAGGGCCCGTGGACAGGATAGCAATCAGCCCCAGCATTTT. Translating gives CASSLRARGQDSNQPQHF.

In DNA form, the CDR3 reads TGTGCTAGTGGACCCGGACTAGCTGCCACCTACGAGCAGTACTTC. Translated, it gives CASGPGLAATYEQYF. V usage is TRBV12-5 and J usage is TRBJ2-7, with 8 bases matching TRBD2. Germline CDR1 LGHNT, CDR2 FRNRAP. V lost 6 bases and J lost 2; bases outside the gene matches: 9. The CDR3 runs 15 residues.

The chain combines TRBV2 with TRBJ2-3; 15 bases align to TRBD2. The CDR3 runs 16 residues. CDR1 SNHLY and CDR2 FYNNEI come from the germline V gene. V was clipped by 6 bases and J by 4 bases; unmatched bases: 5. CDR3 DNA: TGTGCCAGCAGCCGGGGACTAGCGGGGGGACCAGATACGCAGTATTTT. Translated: CASSRGLAGGPDTQYF.

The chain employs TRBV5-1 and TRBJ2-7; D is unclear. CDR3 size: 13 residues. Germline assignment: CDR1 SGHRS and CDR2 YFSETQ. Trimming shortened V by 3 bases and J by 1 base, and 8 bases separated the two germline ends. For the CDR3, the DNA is TGCGCCAGCAGCTCCTCTAGGTCCTACGAGCAGTACTTC. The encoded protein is CASSSSRSYEQYF.

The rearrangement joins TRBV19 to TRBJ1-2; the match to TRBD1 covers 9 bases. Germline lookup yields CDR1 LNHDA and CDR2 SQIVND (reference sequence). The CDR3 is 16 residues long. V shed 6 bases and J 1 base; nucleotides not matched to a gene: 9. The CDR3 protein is CASSPTGTGYNYGYTF. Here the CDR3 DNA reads TGTGCCAGTAGCCCAACCGGGACAGGGTATAACTATGGCTACACCTTC.

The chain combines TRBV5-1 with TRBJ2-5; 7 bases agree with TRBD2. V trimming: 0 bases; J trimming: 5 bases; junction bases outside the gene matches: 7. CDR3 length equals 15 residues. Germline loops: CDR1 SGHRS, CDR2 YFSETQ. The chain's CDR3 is CASSLERASGETQYF. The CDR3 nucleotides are TGCGCCAGCAGCTTGGAGAGGGCTAGCGGCGAGACCCAGTACTTC.

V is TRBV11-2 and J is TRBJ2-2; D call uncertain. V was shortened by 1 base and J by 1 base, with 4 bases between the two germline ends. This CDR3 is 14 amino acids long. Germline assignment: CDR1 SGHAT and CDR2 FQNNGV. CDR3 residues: CASSLVGNTGELFF. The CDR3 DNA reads TGTGCCAGCAGCTTAGTTGGGAACACCGGGGAGCTGTTTTTT.

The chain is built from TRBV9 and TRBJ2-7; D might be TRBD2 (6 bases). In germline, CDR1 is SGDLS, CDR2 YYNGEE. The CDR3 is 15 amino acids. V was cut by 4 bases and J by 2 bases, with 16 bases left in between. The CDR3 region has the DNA TGTGCCAGCAGCCAGGAGGTAGGAGGGGCCTACGAGCAGTACTTC. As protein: CASSQEVGGAYEQYF.

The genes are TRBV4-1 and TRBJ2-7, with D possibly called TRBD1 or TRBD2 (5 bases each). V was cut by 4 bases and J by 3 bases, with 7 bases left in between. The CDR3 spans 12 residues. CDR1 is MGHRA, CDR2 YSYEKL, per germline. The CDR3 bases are TGCGCCAGCAGCCGGGACGTCTACGAGCAGTACTTC. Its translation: CASSRDVYEQYF.

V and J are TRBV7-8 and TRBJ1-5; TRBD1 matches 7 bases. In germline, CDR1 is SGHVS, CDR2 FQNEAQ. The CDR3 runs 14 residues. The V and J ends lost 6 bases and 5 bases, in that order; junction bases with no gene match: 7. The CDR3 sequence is CASSNRGQYQPQHF. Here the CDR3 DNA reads TGTGCCAGCAGTAACCGGGGACAGTATCAGCCCCAGCATTTT.

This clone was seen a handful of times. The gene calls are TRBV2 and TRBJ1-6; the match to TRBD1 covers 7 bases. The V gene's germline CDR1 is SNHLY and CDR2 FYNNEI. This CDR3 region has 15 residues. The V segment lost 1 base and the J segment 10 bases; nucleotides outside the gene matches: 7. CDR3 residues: CASSEGTGKQSPLHF. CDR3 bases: TGTGCCAGCAGTGAAGGGACAGGCAAGCAATCACCCCTCCACTTT.

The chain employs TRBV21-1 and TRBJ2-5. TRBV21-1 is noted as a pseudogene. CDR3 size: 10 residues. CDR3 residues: CANLSSGRHF. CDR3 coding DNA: TGTGCCAACCTTTCATCGGGACGCCACTTC.

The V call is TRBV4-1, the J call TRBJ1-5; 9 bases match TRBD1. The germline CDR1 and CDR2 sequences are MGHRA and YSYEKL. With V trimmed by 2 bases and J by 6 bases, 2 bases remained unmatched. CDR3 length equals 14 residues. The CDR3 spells CASSQTTGGQPQHF. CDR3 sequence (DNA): TGCGCCAGCAGCCAAACGACAGGGGGTCAGCCCCAGCATTTT.

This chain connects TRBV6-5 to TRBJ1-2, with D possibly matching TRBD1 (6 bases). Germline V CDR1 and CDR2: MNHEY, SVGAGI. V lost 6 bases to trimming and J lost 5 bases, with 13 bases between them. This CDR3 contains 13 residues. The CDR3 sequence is CASSKDRTYGYTF. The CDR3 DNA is TGTGCCAGCAGCAAGGACAGAACTTATGGCTACACCTTC.

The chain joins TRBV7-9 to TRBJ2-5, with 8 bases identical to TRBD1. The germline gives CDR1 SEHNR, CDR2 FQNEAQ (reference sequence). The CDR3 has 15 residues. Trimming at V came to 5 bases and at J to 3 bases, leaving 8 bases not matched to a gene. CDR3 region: CASSTGQAGEETQYF. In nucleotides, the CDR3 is TGTGCCAGCAGCACGGGACAGGCCGGGGAAGAGACCCAGTACTTC.

DNA for the CDR3: TGTGCCAGCAGCTTCCAAGGTCTAGCCGGCAATGAGCAGTTCTTC. It is translated as CASSFQGLAGNEQFF. This chain joins TRBV7-3 and TRBJ2-1; D possibly corresponds to TRBD2 (5 bases). V was shortened by 3 bases and J by 6 bases, with 15 bases between the two germline ends. CDR1 is SGHTA and CDR2 is FQGTGA in the germline V gene. The CDR3 loop spans 15 amino acids.

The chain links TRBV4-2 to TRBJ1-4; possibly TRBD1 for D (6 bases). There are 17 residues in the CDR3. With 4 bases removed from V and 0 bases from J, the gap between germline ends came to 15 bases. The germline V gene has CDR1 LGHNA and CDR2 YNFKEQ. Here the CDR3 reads CASSRRGTRATNEKLFF. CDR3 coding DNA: TGTGCCAGCAGCCGACGAGGGACACGCGCAACTAATGAAAAACTGTTTTTT.

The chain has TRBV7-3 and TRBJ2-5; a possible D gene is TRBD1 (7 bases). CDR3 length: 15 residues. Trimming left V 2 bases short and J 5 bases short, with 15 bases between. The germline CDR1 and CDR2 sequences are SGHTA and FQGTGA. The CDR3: CASSLGPTGRETQYF. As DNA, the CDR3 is TGTGCCAGCAGCTTAGGCCCGACAGGGAGGGAGACCCAGTACTTC.

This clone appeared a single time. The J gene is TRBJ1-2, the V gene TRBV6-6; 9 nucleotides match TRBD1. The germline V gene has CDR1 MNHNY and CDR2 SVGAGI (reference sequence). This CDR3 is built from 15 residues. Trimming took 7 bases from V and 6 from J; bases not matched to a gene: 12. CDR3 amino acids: CASNRLQGASNGYTF. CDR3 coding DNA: TGTGCCAGCAACCGATTACAGGGGGCGTCTAATGGCTACACCTTC.

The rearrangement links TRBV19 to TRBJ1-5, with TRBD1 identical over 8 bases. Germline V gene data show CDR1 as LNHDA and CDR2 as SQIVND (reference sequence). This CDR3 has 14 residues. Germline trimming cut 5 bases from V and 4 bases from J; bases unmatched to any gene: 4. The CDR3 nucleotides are TGTGCCAGTAGTCTCGACAGGGGAAATCAGCCCCAGCATTTT. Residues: CASSLDRGNQPQHF.

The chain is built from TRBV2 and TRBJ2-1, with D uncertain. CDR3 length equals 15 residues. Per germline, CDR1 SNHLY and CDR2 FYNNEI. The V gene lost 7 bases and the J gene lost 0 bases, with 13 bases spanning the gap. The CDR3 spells CASTQRRSSYNEQFF. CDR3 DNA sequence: TGTGCCAGCACTCAGCGTAGGAGCTCCTACAATGAGCAGTTCTTC.

CDR3 coding DNA: TGTGCCAGCAGCTTTAGGGACAGCTCCTACGAGCAGTACTTC. Translating it yields CASSFRDSSYEQYF. This chain links TRBV7-9 with TRBJ2-5; 7 bases agree with TRBD1. Matching the DNA end better, TRBJ2-7 makes the J call doubtful. The CDR3 contains 14 residues. The germline V gene encodes CDR1 SEHNR and CDR2 FQNEAQ (reference sequence).

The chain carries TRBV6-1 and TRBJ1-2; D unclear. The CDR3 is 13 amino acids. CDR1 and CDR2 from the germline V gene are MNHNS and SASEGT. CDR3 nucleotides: TGTGCTATCGAGAGGACGGTGGAGTATGGCTACACCTTC. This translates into CAIERTVEYGYTF.

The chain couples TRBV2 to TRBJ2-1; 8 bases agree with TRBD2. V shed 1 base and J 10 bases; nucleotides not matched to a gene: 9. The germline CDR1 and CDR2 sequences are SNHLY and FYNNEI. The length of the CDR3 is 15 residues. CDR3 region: CASSEGREAAREQFF. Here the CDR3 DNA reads TGTGCCAGCAGTGAAGGGCGGGAGGCCGCCAGGGAGCAGTTCTTC.

The DNA for the CDR3 is TGTGCCAGCAGCTTACAGGACAGTTCCACTGAAGCTTTCTTT. It translates to CASSLQDSSTEAFF. The chain couples TRBV7-3 to TRBJ1-1; D possibly corresponds to TRBD1 (6 bases). Per the germline V gene, CDR1 is SGHTA and CDR2 is FQGTGA. V lost 2 bases and J 4 bases, leaving 11 bases between the germline ends. This CDR3 has 14 amino acids. The full variable domain, rest sourced from reference TRBV7-3 and TRBJ1-1, is GAGVSQTPSNKVTEKGKYVELRCDPISGHTALYWYRQSLGQGPEFLIYFQGTGAADDSGLPNDRFFAVRPEGSVSTLKIQRTERGDSAVYLCASSLQDSSTEAFFGQGTRLTVV.

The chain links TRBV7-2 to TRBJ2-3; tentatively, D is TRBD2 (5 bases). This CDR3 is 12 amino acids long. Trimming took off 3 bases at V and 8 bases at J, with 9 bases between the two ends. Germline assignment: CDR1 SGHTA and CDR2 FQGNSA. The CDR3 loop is CASSFNSGTQYF. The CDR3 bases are TGTGCCAGCAGCTTTAACAGCGGTACGCAGTATTTT.

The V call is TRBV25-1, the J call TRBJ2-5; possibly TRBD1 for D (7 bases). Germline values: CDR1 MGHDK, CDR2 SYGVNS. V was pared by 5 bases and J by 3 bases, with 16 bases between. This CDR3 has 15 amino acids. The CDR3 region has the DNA TGTGCCAGCAGTAGCTCGGGGGACAGCAAAGAGACCCAGTACTTC. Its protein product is CASSSSGDSKETQYF.